Sequencing of this T cell receptor (beta chain) was carried out in a study of identical twins (dated by TCRdb to between 2015 and 2016). Some background on the complete study: TCR alpha and beta repertoires from monozygotic twins, unrelated adults of various ages and cord blood were deep-sequenced to test whether fetal clonotypes persist. To rule out contamination, the twin experiments were replicated at different times with different library preparation protocols. Results and caveats for the whole study, not just this receptor: Recombination models systematically underestimated out-of-frame TCR alpha sharing in monozygotic twins but agreed with sharing between unrelated individuals. Because the same donors could not be followed over many years, the conclusions relied on cross-sectional statistical analysis. Compared with coincidental sharing between unrelated individuals, an excess of low generation-probability sequences was observed among out-of-frame TCR alpha sequences shared between twins. Zero-insertion analyses could be partly confounded by invariant T cells such as MAIT and iNKT, though diverse VJ usage argued against such confounding for most clonotypes. A weaker excess of twin sharing was found in beta out-of-frame sequences because the signal-to-noise ratio was lowered by fewer shared sequences. Fewer insertions were carried by abundant cord blood beta clonotypes, a similar but weaker trend appeared in young adult naive repertoires, and no such trend appeared in memory repertoires.

Libraries were constructed by 5' RACE. TCRdb names Illumina HiSeq 2000 as the instrument used. Template switching introduced a universal primer binding site; the final cDNA contained a unique molecular identifier, enabling accurate counting of TCR cDNA molecules. Specific primers in the conserved constant-segment region were used to synthesize first-strand cDNA for the TCR alpha and beta chains. To control for contamination, every cDNA library was double barcoded, receiving both a SMART-Mk sample barcode and Illumina barcodes. TruSeq adapter sequences along with Illumina sample barcodes were introduced in two successive PCR steps. TCR alpha and beta cDNA libraries were sequenced on the Illumina HiSeq platform with custom primers. On the study's bioinformatics: Unique molecular identifiers were extracted from raw reads with MiGEC, and CDR3 positions were determined with MiXCR. For each individual, recombination models were inferred using an EM algorithm with the repgenHMM and IGoR tools. The analysis of shared clonotypes was done with the tcR package in R, with sharing normalized by the product of cloneset sizes. To study raw recombination without the effects of thymic and clonal selection, out-of-frame nonproductive sequences were analyzed. TCRdb trimmed the raw reads at Q25, called clones with MiXCR and kept productive beta chains. Rows merge per CDR3 protein into single entries with the most common DNA and genes. TCRdb's processing, not the authors' own work, is the source of the V and J calls. Counted in this sample were 250,000 or so distinct CDR3 sequences; around 7.6% of them appeared once. Roughly 5% of the sample is held by the ten biggest clonotypes.

This clonotype was observed at least ten times. The target of this receptor is not known. The input lacks base qualities; no much larger clone sits a single base away. Only healthy Caucasian donors were included. Three pairs of female monozygotic twins, all aged about 18 to 29 years, were included in the twin cohort. Positive isolation kits from Invitrogen were used to isolate CD4+ and CD8+ T cell populations. The germline V gene (reference sequence) sets CDR1 to DFQATT and CDR2 to SNEGSKA. Spanning cysteine to phenylalanine, the CDR3 consists of 12 amino acids. The sequence is cut down to CDR3 DNA, 36 bases in frame from base 1. Trimming at the junction amounts to 0 bases on V and 3 bases on J, and the germline ends lie 6 bases apart. This sample also appeared in a second study, on yellow fever vaccine responses in identical twins. As the second paper documents: According to the authors, in identical twins the way T cells responded to vaccination appeared partly convergent and partly personalized. The study precisely tracked vaccine-responding T cell clones in identical twins.

The chain is assembled from TRBV20-1 and TRBJ2-7; tentative D gene TRBD1, with 6 bases matching. The source of this sequence is a woman aged 18-29 years in good health. What was sequenced was CD8+ T cells sorted from blood. The bases are TGCAGTGCTAGAGAACAGGGCTACGAGCAGTACTTC. Its protein reads: CSAREQGYEQYF.